What follows are 27 T cell receptor beta chains derived from one specimen sequenced in a study of OX40 agonist ivuxolimab in advanced cancers. The protocol was immunoSEQ multiplex PCR, while the TCRdb copy is restricted to in-frame clones and leaves out a portion. The sample includes approximately 71,000 clones, 82% of them seen just once. The sample consisted of CD4+ or CD8+ T cells sorted from blood, taken in a trial of the OX40 agonist ivuxolimab. All receptors derive from an adult with an advanced solid tumor such as melanoma, head and neck, liver or kidney cancer.

The CDR3 sequence: CAWSKIRGTASYEQYF. The CDR3 nucleotides are TGTGCCTGGAGTAAAATTAGGGGGACAGCATCCTACGAGCAGTACTTC. This chain connects TRBV30 to TRBJ2-7; 7 nucleotides align to TRBD1. The CDR3 sequence is 16 residues long. The germline V gene encodes CDR1 GTSNPN and CDR2 SVGIG (reference sequence). Germline trimming cut 2 bases from V and 1 base from J; bases unmatched to any gene: 11.

The V and J genes are TRBV5-6 and TRBJ2-5; either TRBD1 or TRBD2 may supply D (6 bases each). The J call may be incorrect, as the DNA end agrees better with TRBJ2-7. The CDR3 sequence is 14 residues long. Germline V gives CDR1 SGHDT, CDR2 YYEEEE. The CDR3 loop reads CASRRVGGGYEQYF. CDR3 coding DNA: TGTGCCAGCAGGAGGGTAGGGGGAGGCTACGAGCAGTACTTC.

This clone was seen just once. The chain joins TRBV28 to TRBJ1-4, with D maybe TRBD1 (5 bases). CDR1 is MDHEN, CDR2 SYDVKM, per germline. CDR3 size: 15 residues. The V end was cut by 7 bases, the J end by 5 bases, with 17 bases between. CDR3 sequence: CASKVGGSRNEKLFF. The CDR3 region has the DNA TGTGCCAGCAAGGTGGGGGGGTCAAGAAATGAAAAACTGTTTTTT.

This rearrangement joins TRBV5-1 to TRBJ2-2; D is perhaps TRBD2 (6 bases). V lost 0 bases and J 1 base, leaving 10 bases between the germline ends. There are 16 residues in the CDR3. Germline V gives CDR1 SGHRS, CDR2 YFSETQ. The DNA for the CDR3 is TGCGCCAGCAGCTTGGGGACGCGGGAGAACACCGGGGAGCTGTTTTTT. This translates into CASSLGTRENTGELFF. The variable domain in full, completed from reference TRBV5-1 and TRBJ2-2, reads KAGVTQTPRYLIKTRGQQVTLSCSPISGHRSVSWYQQTPGQGLQFLFEYFSETQRNKGNFPGRFSGRQFSNSRSEMNVSTLELGDSALYLCASSLGTRENTGELFFGEGSRLTVL.

The rearrangement joins TRBV5-1 to TRBJ2-7; D is perhaps TRBD1 (5 bases). The V and J ends lost 3 bases and 7 bases respectively, with 17 bases between them. The CDR3 sequence is 14 residues long. Germline CDR1 SGHRS, CDR2 YFSETQ. CDR3 DNA: TGCGCCAGCAGCTCATCACTTGGGGCAGGGGAGCAGTACTTC. It yields the protein CASSSSLGAGEQYF. The complete variable domain, with remaining parts taken from reference TRBV5-1 and TRBJ2-7, reads KAGVTQTPRYLIKTRGQQVTLSCSPISGHRSVSWYQQTPGQGLQFLFEYFSETQRNKGNFPGRFSGRQFSNSRSEMNVSTLELGDSALYLCASSSSLGAGEQYFGPGTRLTVT.

The genes are TRBV19 and TRBJ1-3, with D uncertain. CDR1 and CDR2 from the germline V gene are LNHDA and SQIVND (reference sequence). V lost 5 bases, J lost 0 bases, and 5 bases lay in between. CDR3 length: 13 amino acids. CDR3 sequence: CASSSNSGNTIYF. The CDR3 bases are TGTGCCAGTAGTTCCAACTCTGGAAACACCATATATTTT.

The chain joins TRBV2 to TRBJ1-2; unclear D gene. V was trimmed by 6 bases and J by 6 bases, leaving 17 bases between them. The CDR3 has 14 residues. The V gene's germline CDR1 is SNHLY and CDR2 FYNNEI. The CDR3: CASRPGPSLHGYTF. The DNA of the CDR3 is TGTGCCAGCAGACCTGGACCGAGCCTACATGGCTACACCTTC.

This chain links TRBV16 with TRBJ2-3, with 10 bases lining up with TRBD2. Germline CDR1 is KGHSY and CDR2 is FQNENV. This CDR3 is built from 16 residues. Losses at the gene ends were 3 bases for V and 3 bases for J; bases not matched to a gene: 6. The CDR3 sequence is CASSHRPGLATDTQYF. The DNA of the CDR3 is TGTGCCAGCAGCCACCGGCCGGGACTAGCGACAGATACGCAGTATTTT.

V gene TRBV2 combines with J gene TRBJ2-7; 12 bases fit TRBD1. The germline gives CDR1 SNHLY, CDR2 FYNNEI. V was pared by 7 bases and J by 4 bases, with 5 bases of the junction left unmatched. The CDR3 is 14 amino acids. CDR3 nucleotides: TGTGCCAGCATCCGGGACAGGGGGCCTTACGAGCAGTACGTC. Translating gives CASIRDRGPYEQYV.

The rearrangement uses TRBV7-3 and TRBJ2-6, with D possibly matching TRBD1 (6 bases). CDR1 is SGHTA and CDR2 is FQGTGA in the germline V gene. The V end lost 2 bases, the J end lost 2 bases, and 10 bases lay between the germline ends. The CDR3 is 16 residues long. The CDR3 DNA follows: TGTGCCAGCAGCTTAGAGGGGGTCGCTGGGGCCAACGTCCTGACTTTC. Translated: CASSLEGVAGANVLTF. The variable domain in full, with the rest retrieved from reference TRBV7-3 and TRBJ2-6, is GAGVSQTPSNKVTEKGKYVELRCDPISGHTALYWYRQSLGQGPEFLIYFQGTGAADDSGLPNDRFFAVRPEGSVSTLKIQRTERGDSAVYLCASSLEGVAGANVLTFGAGSRLTVL.

The chain has TRBV5-4 and TRBJ2-1; 8 bases line up with TRBD2. The length of the CDR3 is 14 residues. Germline V lookup: CDR1 SGHNT, CDR2 YYREEE (reference sequence). V lost 7 bases to trimming and J lost 7 bases; unmatched junction nucleotides: 10. In DNA, the CDR3 is TGTGCCAGCGGTGCGGGAGGAGGTACAAATGAGCAGTTCTTC. This encodes CASGAGGGTNEQFF.

V is TRBV2 and J is TRBJ1-4, with 8 positions matching TRBD1. This CDR3 is 15 amino acids long. Germline-derived CDR1 and CDR2 are SNHLY and FYNNEI. V shed 2 bases, J shed 6 bases, and the junction held 5 bases outside the gene matches. The CDR3 bases are TGTGCCAGCAGTGAATGGGCAGGGGGCGATGAAAAACTGTTTTTT. Translation gives CASSEWAGGDEKLFF.

The genes are TRBV14 and TRBJ2-2; no clear D. The V end was cut by 0 bases, the J end by 1 base, with 12 bases between. The CDR3 covers 17 residues. Per germline, CDR1 SGHDN and CDR2 FVKESK. CDR3 sequence reads: CASSQDPSRMNTGELFF. In nucleotides, the CDR3 is TGTGCCAGCAGCCAAGACCCCAGCCGAATGAACACCGGGGAGCTGTTTTTT.

The sample holds a few counts of this clone. The chain combines TRBV5-4 with TRBJ2-5; tentatively, D is TRBD1 (6 bases). Trimming left V 4 bases short and J 0 bases short, with 13 bases between. This CDR3 has 15 residues. Germline assignment: CDR1 SGHNT and CDR2 YYREEE (reference sequence). CDR3 amino acids: CASSEETGNQETQYF. The CDR3 DNA reads TGTGCCAGCAGCGAAGAAACAGGGAACCAAGAGACCCAGTACTTC.

The chain is built from TRBV6-1 and TRBJ2-5, with D tentatively TRBD2 (5 bases). The CDR3 loop spans 11 amino acids. Trimming removed 7 bases from V and 5 bases from J, with 8 bases in between. The germline V gene encodes CDR1 MNHNS and CDR2 SASEGT. The CDR3 spells CASTPGETQYF. CDR3 DNA sequence: TGTGCCAGCACGCCGGGGGAGACCCAGTACTTC.

The chain employs TRBV5-4 and TRBJ2-7, with 9 bases that match TRBD1. Germline V gene lookup returns CDR1 SGHNT and CDR2 YYREEE (reference sequence). CDR3 length: 14 amino acids. The junction had 12 bases not matched to a gene; V was cut back by 7 bases and J by 7 bases. The CDR3 DNA reads TGTGCCAGCGGAACCGGGACAGGGTGGAATGAGCAGTACTTC. Protein product: CASGTGTGWNEQYF.

This sequence joins TRBV4-2 and TRBJ2-1; D may be TRBD1 or TRBD2 (5 bases each). CDR1 LGHNA and CDR2 YNFKEQ come from the germline V gene. The CDR3 spans 17 residues. V shed 2 bases and J shed 0 bases, with 14 bases lying between them. The CDR3 DNA sequence: TGTGCCAGCAGCCAAACCCCGGGGCTGGGCTCCTACAATGAGCAGTTCTTC. Protein product: CASSQTPGLGSYNEQFF.

The V gene is TRBV9, the J gene TRBJ2-1; D is undetermined. CDR3 size: 15 residues. CDR1 SGDLS and CDR2 YYNGEE come from the germline V gene. Deletions cut 3 bases from V and 6 bases from J, with 16 bases between. Here the CDR3 DNA reads TGTGCCAGCAGCGGGCCCCTGGTTGACCCCAATGAGCAGTTCTTC. Its translation is CASSGPLVDPNEQFF.

V and J are TRBV4-3 and TRBJ2-5, with a possible D match to TRBD1 (6 bases). The CDR3 contains 15 residues. Per germline, CDR1 LGHNA and CDR2 YSLEER. Trimming removed 0 bases at V and 2 bases at J, with 10 bases between. The CDR3 is CASSQDRGLQETQYF. Here the CDR3 DNA reads TGCGCCAGCAGCCAAGACAGGGGCCTTCAAGAGACCCAGTACTTC.

The chain couples TRBV30 to TRBJ2-5, with D perhaps being TRBD1 or TRBD2 (6 bases each). Germline V CDR1 and CDR2: GTSNPN, SVGIG (reference sequence). This CDR3 comprises 13 residues. Deletions cut 1 base from V and 5 bases from J, with 11 bases between. CDR3 region: CAWSAGGGETQYF. The CDR3 DNA is TGTGCCTGGAGTGCCGGAGGGGGGGAGACCCAGTACTTC.

The chain combines TRBV9 with TRBJ2-3; 11 bases fit TRBD2. The V gene's germline CDR1 is SGDLS and CDR2 YYNGEE. The CDR3 spans 17 residues. The junction had 7 bases not matched to a gene; V was cut back by 1 base and J by 3 bases. The CDR3 nucleotides read TGTGCCAGCAGCGTATATAGCGGGGGGGCCGGGACAGATACGCAGTATTTT. Its translation is CASSVYSGGAGTDTQYF.

CDR3 residues: CASSAWSNTGELFF. The CDR3 nucleotides read TGTGCCAGCAGTGCGTGGTCGAACACCGGGGAGCTGTTTTTT. The rearrangement links TRBV2 to TRBJ2-2, with D unresolved. Germline V gene lookup returns CDR1 SNHLY and CDR2 FYNNEI. CDR3 size: 14 residues. Trimming shortened V by 4 bases and J by 0 bases, and 6 bases separated the two germline ends.

The chain couples TRBV7-3 to TRBJ1-1; D may be TRBD1 (6 bases). V dropped 4 bases and J dropped 4 bases, with 25 bases sitting between them. Germline-derived CDR1 and CDR2 are SGHTA and FQGTGA. The CDR3 loop spans 18 amino acids. CDR3 coding DNA: TGTGCCAGCAGCTGGGGGGGCCAGAGGACACCCGTTCCCACTGAAGCTTTCTTT. Protein product: CASSWGGQRTPVPTEAFF.

V usage is TRBV7-2 and J usage is TRBJ2-7; a weak D match, TRBD2 (6 bases). The CDR3 is 15 amino acids. The germline V gene encodes CDR1 SGHTA and CDR2 FQGNSA. V lost 4 bases and J lost 2, with 15 bases in between. CDR3 DNA: TGTGCCAGCAGCTCGCGGGGTTTGTCGACCTACGAGCAGTACGTC. Its translation is CASSSRGLSTYEQYV.

The rearrangement links TRBV20-1 to TRBJ1-2, with D tentatively TRBD1 (6 bases). The V gene's germline CDR1 is DFQATT and CDR2 SNEGSKA (reference sequence). CDR3 length: 11 amino acids. The V end lost 6 bases, the J end lost 7 bases, and 12 bases lay between the germline ends. CDR3 loop: CSATGSGGYTF. CDR3 coding DNA: TGCAGTGCCACAGGGTCGGGTGGCTACACCTTC.

The chain combines TRBV5-1 with TRBJ2-2; no clear D. The ends were cut back, 5 bases at V and 7 bases at J, with 15 bases in the middle. The CDR3 runs to 14 residues. Germline V lookup: CDR1 SGHRS, CDR2 YFSETQ. CDR3: CASSFSSPSGELFF. The CDR3 region has the DNA TGCGCCAGCAGTTTCAGCTCCCCTAGCGGGGAGCTGTTTTTT.

The J gene is TRBJ2-1, the V gene TRBV18; 10 positions match TRBD1. The germline CDR1 and CDR2 sequences are KGHSH and LQKENI. The CDR3 runs to 16 residues. V trimming: 0 bases; J trimming: 7 bases; junction bases outside the gene matches: 6. The CDR3 spells CASSPPLGTGANEQFF. The DNA for the CDR3 is TGTGCCAGCTCACCACCTCTCGGGACAGGGGCGAATGAGCAGTTCTTC.